In its sample, the clone carrying this T cell receptor beta chain was seen many times. The data derive from a study of early T cells in non-severe SARS-CoV-2 infection. TCRdb re-derived calls from the 5' RACE reads in MiXCR, one entry per CDR3 protein. Here the sample spans over 55,000 distinct CDR3 sequences, around 11% being singletons. Here the sequenced sample was whole blood, taken at baseline. The clonotype was recovered from an adult who was a healthcare worker with PCR-confirmed SARS-CoV-2 infection or an uninfected control (not recorded which).

The CDR3 loop reads CSARRPLAGGADTQYF. Written as DNA, the CDR3 is TGCAGTGCTAGACGGCCCTTGGCGGGGGGGGCAGATACGCAGTATTTT. The chain couples TRBV20-1 to TRBJ2-3, with 9 bases fitting TRBD2. This CDR3 spans 16 amino acids. The V segment lost 2 bases and the J segment 4 bases; nucleotides outside the gene matches: 10. Germline V lookup: CDR1 DFQATT, CDR2 SNEGSKA (reference sequence).